Listed below are T cell receptor beta chains from one sample, sequenced in a study of Tregs in tolerant kidney transplant recipients. TCRdb's table, derived via immunoSEQ multiplex PCR, lists solely in-frame clones and lacks some. The sample has about 18,000 clones; 82% are singletons. The source material was Tregs from blood. These receptor sequences come from a human donor in good health. The CDR3 runs from the conserved cysteine through the conserved F or W.

TRBV15 CATSREGDRGYTF
TRBV12-5 CASGLGTGISGRPQHF
TRBV12-1 CASSLGGESTGELFF
TRBV5-1 CASSLWASGQGRTYEQYF
TRBV2 CASRQGIGYNEQFF
TRBV7-9 CASSLALAGRNEQFF
TRBV7-9 CASSLAIGEQFF
TRBV7-2 CASSLTPRGSQYF
TRBV27 CASSRRDRVEIEQYF
TRBV4-3 CASSPEWGQGVRFRSGNTIYF
TRBV2 CASSDPGPGGDTQYF
TRBV7-2 CASSLAFTGYSGQPTTYEQYF
TRBV27 CASSLTGSNEKLFF
TRBV4-1 CASSQDWGQDTQYF
TRBV10-3 CAINPGLEIYEQYF
TRBV5-6 CASSLYGAPTEQYF
TRBV12-5 CASGPPYQGGETQYF
TRBV2 CASSERWDLEQYF
TRBV19 CASSRTSVETQYF
TRBV5-1 CASSLGDPNTIYF
TRBV2 CASIPPNYGYTF
TRBV7-2 CASSPFGGGPLYEQYF
TRBV4-2 CASSQDWQGPYEQYF
TRBV30 CAWSRLGQGNTIYF
TRBV11-3 CASSLRLAGGLDEQFF
TRBV29-1 CSVIGTVGNSPLHF
TRBV5-6 CASSLVQGRTDTQYF
TRBV29-1 CSADLQVNTEAFF
TRBV7-2 CASGLAGNTDTQYF
TRBV13 CASSLYRGPPLHF
TRBV2 CASSVGRGRDTQYF
TRBV18 CASSPPVNYGYTF
TRBV2 CASSINRGPVDNSPLHF
TRBV15 CATSMGAQETQYF
TRBV6-1 CASRPSGTGIHEQYF
TRBV7-6 CASSVQPLAVSSYEQYF
TRBV27 CASTPRAAVNYGYTF
TRBV9 CASSLGTGAGNSPLHF
TRBV5-5 CASSQGNSAMYEQYF
TRBV10-2 CASSRDKWAEAFF
TRBV15 CATSRDPEGRIGYTF
TRBV5-1 CASSLDGTETQYF
TRBV6-5 CASSLTSGTFNEQFF
TRBV7-2 CASSRGFTEAFF
TRBV18 CASSPRQAGGNQPQHF
TRBV5-6 CASSPGGLNQPQHF
TRBV28 CASSEGVGYGYTF
TRBV5-1 CASSLGLAGGPDTQYF
TRBV27 CASSFQGAPYNEQFF
TRBV11-1 CASSPRGLAVYNEQFF
TRBV15 CATSRGRDRGNEQFF
TRBV7-3 CASSLMGGANSPLHF
TRBV11-3 CASSSRTLSSYEQYF
TRBV9 CASSVGPSTDTQYF
TRBV2 CASSTGAGYGYTF
TRBV9 CASSKEFNSPLHF
TRBV4-3 CASSRAGTYYNSPLHF
TRBV19 CASSRQTNTGELFF
TRBV5-1 CASSLTAGANEKLFF
TRBV6-5 CASSYGTGGTGELFF